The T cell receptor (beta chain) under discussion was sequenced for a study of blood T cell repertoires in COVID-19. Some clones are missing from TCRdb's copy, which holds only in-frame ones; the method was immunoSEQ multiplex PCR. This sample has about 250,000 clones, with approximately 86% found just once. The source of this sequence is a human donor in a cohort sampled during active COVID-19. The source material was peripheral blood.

CDR3 DNA: TGTGCCAGCAGTCTCCGGGACACAAGCACAGATACGCAGTATTTT. It codes for CASSLRDTSTDTQYF. This chain links TRBV7-9 with TRBJ2-3, with D tentatively TRBD1 (6 bases). Germline CDR1 is SEHNR and CDR2 is FQNEAQ (reference sequence). The CDR3 runs 15 residues. Trimming pared 6 bases from V and 0 bases from J, leaving 13 bases between.